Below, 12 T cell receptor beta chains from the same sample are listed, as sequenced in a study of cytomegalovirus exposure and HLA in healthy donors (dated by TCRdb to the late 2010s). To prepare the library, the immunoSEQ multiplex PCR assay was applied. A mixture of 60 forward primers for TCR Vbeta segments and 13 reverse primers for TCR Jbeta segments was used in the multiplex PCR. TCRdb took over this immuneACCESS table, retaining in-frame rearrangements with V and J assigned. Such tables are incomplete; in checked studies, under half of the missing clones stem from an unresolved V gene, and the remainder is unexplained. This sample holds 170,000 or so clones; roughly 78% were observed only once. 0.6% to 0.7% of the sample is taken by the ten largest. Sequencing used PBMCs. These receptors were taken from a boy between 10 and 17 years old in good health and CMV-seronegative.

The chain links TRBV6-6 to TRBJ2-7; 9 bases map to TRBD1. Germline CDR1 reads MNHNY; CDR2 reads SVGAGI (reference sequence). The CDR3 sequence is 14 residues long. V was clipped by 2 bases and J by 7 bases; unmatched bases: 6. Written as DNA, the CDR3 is TGTGCCAGCAGTTACGGACAGGGGATTACGGAGCAGTACTTC. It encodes CASSYGQGITEQYF.

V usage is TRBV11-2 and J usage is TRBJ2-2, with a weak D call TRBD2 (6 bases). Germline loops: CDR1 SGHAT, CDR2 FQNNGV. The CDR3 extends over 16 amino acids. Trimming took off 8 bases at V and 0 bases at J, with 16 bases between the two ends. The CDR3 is CASSPNAGPNTGELFF. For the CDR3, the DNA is TGTGCCAGCTCCCCAAACGCGGGGCCGAACACCGGGGAGCTGTTTTTT.

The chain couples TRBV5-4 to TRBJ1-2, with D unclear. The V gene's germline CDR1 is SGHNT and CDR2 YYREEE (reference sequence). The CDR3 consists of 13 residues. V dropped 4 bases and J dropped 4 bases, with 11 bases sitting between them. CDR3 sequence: CASSLGESYGYTF. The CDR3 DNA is TGTGCCAGCAGCCTGGGAGAGAGCTATGGCTACACCTTC.

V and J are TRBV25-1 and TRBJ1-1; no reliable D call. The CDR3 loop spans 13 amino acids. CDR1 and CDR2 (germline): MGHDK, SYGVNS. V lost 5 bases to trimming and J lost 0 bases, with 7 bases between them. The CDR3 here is CASSYQVNTEAFF. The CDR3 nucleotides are TGTGCCAGCAGTTATCAGGTGAACACTGAAGCTTTCTTT.

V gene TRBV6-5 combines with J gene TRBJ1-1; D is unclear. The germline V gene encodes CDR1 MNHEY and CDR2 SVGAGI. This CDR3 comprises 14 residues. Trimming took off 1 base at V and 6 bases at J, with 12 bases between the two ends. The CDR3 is CASSYFGGDPEAFF. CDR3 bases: TGTGCCAGCAGTTACTTTGGTGGAGACCCTGAAGCTTTCTTT.

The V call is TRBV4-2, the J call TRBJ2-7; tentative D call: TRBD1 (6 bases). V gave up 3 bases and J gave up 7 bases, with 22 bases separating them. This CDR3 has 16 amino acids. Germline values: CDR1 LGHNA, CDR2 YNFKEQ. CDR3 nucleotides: TGTGCCAGCAGCCACGAATGGGCAGGGGATGGTAGGGAGCAGTACTTC. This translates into CASSHEWAGDGREQYF.

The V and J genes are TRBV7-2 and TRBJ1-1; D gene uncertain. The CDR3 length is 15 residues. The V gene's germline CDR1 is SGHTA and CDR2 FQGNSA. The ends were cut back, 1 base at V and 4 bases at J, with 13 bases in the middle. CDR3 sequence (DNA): TGTGCCAGCAGCTTAGGGGTAACAGTAGTCACTGAAGCTTTCTTT. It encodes CASSLGVTVVTEAFF.

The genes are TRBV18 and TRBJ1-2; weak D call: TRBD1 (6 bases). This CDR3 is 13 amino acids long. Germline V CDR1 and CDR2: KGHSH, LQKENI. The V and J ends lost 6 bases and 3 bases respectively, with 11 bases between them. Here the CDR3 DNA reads TGTGCCAGCTCCCCTGGACAGCACTATGGCTACACCTTC. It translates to CASSPGQHYGYTF.

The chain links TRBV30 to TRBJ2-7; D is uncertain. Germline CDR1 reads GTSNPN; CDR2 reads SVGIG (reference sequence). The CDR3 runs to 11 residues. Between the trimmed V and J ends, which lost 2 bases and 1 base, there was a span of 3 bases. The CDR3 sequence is CAWSSSYEQYF. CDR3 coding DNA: TGTGCCTGGAGTTCGTCCTACGAGCAGTACTTC.

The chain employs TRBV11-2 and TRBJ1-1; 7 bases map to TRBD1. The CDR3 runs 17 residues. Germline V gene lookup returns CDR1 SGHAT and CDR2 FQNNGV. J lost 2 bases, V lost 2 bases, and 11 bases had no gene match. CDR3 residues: CASSLSNRGLGNTEAFF. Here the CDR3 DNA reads TGTGCCAGCAGCTTATCAAACAGGGGATTGGGAAACACTGAAGCTTTCTTT.

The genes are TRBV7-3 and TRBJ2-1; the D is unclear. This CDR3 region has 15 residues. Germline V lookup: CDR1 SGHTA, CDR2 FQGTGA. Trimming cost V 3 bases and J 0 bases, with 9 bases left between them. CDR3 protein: CASSLRQSSYNEQFF. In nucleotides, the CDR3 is TGTGCCAGCAGCTTGAGGCAAAGCTCCTACAATGAGCAGTTCTTC.

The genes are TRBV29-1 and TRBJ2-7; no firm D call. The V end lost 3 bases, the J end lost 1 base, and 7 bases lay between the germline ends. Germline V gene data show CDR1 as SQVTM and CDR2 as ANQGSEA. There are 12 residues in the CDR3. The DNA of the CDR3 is TGCAGCGTTGAGGGCAGTTCCTACGAGCAGTACTTC. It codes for CSVEGSSYEQYF.